The source of this T cell receptor beta chain is a study of beta chain features in type 1 diabetes. Overall study findings and caveats: Significant though moderate, a shortening of TCRB CDR3s appeared in all four CD4+ subsets of Type 1 diabetes patients. Type 1 diabetes patients showed fewer insertions and more deletions at VDJ junctions.

Every donor had blood drawn once into heparin, 90 to 150 mL on average. The whole isolated RNA underwent reverse transcription, so sequencing captured expressed TCRB transcripts. An average of around 3.4 million reads was obtained for naive, central memory and regulatory T cell samples. Sequencing was performed with immunoSEQ multiplex PCR; in TCRdb, only in-frame clones are kept and a portion is missing. The table shows 130,000 or so clones, with 7% to 10% occurring only once. This clone was observed a handful of times. Its target is not known. Trimming removed 5 bases from V and 5 bases from J, with 13 bases in between. This CDR3 has 13 amino acids. The germline gives CDR1 SQVTM, CDR2 ANQGSEA.

The gene calls are TRBV29-1 and TRBJ2-4; tentatively, D is TRBD1 (6 bases). This clonotype was obtained from a man aged 25 to 40 with type 1 diabetes. Sequenced sample: central memory CD4+ T cells from blood. CDR3 sequence reads: CSVQNEGENIQYF. The CDR3 DNA reads as TGCAGCGTTCAAAACGAGGGGGAAAACATTCAGTACTTC.